The entry below describes one T cell receptor (beta chain). Its matching antigen is unknown. The entry originates in a study of T cell responses to AZD1222 COVID-19 vaccine. In the study overall: The study pooled second doses at about 4 or about 12 weeks. Overall study results and limits: Recipients of two AZD1222 doses showed rising Spike-specific TCR breadth and depth. Repertoire sampling occurred only after the peak T cell response.

Produced via immunoSEQ multiplex PCR; TCRdb's table is partial and in-frame only. The sample consists of roughly 120,000 clones, roughly 87% of them appearing once. Trimming shortened V by 2 bases and J by 6 bases, and 11 bases separated the two germline ends. The CDR3 has 13 amino acids. Germline lookup yields CDR1 MNHEY and CDR2 SVGAGI. Sequencing used peripheral blood, obtained on day 0 of AZD1222 vaccination. The J gene is TRBJ2-7, the V gene TRBV6-5; a possible D gene is TRBD2 (5 bases). This clonotype was sampled from an adult in good health. The CDR3 reads CASSYGLAREQYF. CDR3 sequence (DNA): TGTGCCAGCAGTTACGGGCTAGCACGCGAGCAGTACTTC.